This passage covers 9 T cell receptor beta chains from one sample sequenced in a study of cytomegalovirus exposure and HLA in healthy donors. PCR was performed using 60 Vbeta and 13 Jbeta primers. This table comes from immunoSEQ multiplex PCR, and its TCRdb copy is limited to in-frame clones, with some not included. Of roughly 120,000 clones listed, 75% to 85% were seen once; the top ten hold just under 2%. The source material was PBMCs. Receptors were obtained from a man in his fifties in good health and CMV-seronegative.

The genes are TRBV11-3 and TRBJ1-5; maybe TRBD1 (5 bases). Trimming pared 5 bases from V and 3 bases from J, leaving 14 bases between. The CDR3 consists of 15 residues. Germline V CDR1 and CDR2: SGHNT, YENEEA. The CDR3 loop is CASSPPGKLNQPQHF. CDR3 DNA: TGTGCCAGCAGCCCTCCAGGGAAACTCAATCAGCCCCAGCATTTT.

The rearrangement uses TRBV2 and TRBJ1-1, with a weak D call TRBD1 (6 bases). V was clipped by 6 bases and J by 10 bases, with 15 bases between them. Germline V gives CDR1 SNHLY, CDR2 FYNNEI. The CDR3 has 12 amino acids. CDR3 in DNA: TGTGCCAGCAGCAGAGACAGGTTTATAGCTTTCTTT. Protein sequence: CASSRDRFIAFF.

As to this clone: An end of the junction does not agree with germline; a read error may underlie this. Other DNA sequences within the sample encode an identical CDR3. Here the CDR3 DNA reads TGTGCCAGTAGTGAAGCGGGACAGGGAAACACCATATATTTT. It is translated as CASSEAGQGNTIYF. The J gene is TRBJ1-3, the V gene TRBV6-1; 7 bases map to TRBD1. This CDR3 is built from 14 residues. CDR1 is MNHNS and CDR2 is SASEGT in the germline V gene.

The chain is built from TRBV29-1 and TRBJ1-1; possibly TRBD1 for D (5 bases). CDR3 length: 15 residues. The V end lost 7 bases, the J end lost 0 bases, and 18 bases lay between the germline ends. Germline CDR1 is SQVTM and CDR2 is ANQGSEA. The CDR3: CSARMGGTLNTEAFF. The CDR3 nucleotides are TGCAGCGCCCGGATGGGAGGGACCCTGAACACTGAAGCTTTCTTT.

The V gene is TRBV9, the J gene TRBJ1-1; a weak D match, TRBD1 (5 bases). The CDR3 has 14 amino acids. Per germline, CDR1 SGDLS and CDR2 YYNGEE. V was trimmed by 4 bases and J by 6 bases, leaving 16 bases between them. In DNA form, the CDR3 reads TGTGCCAGCAGCTTCCGACAGTCTGACGCTGAAGCTTTCTTT. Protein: CASSFRQSDAEAFF.

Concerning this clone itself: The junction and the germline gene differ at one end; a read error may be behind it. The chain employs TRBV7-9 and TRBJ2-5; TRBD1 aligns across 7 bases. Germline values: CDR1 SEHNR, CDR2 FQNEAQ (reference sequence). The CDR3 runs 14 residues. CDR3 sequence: CSSSLQGSEETQYF. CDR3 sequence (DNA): TGTTCCAGCAGCCTACAGGGGTCGGAAGAGACCCAGTACTTC.

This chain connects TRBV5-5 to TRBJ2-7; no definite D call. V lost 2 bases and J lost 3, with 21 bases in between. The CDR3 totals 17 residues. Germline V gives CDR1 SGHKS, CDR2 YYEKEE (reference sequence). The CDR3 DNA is TGTGCCAGCAGCTTTGTAGCTCCCGGACGGCAGGACTACGAGCAGTACGTC. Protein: CASSFVAPGRQDYEQYV.

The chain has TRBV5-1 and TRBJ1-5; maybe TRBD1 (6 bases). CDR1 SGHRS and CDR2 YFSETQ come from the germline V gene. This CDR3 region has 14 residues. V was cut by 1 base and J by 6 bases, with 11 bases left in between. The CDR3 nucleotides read TGCGCCAGCAGCTTGAGCACAGGGATTCAGCCCCAGCATTTT. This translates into CASSLSTGIQPQHF.

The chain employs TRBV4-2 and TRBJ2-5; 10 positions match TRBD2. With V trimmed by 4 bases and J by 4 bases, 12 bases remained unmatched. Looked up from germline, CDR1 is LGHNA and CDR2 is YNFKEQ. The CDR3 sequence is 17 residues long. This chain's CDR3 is CASSPHSLAGEVETQYF. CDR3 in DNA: TGTGCCAGCAGCCCCCATTCTCTAGCGGGGGAAGTAGAGACCCAGTACTTC.